This T cell receptor beta chain comes out of a study of cytomegalovirus exposure and HLA in healthy donors. Trimming shortened V by 2 bases and J by 4 bases, and 15 bases separated the two germline ends. The CDR3 runs to 16 residues. Looked up from germline, CDR1 is SGHAT and CDR2 is FQNNGV. General observations from the study: Association of a missense DCLRE1C variant with TCR beta V- and J-gene trimming was reported in a later analysis.

Note on this clone: Its specificity is unknown.

Researchers ran the PCR with 60 Vbeta and 13 Jbeta primers. Profiled with immunoSEQ multiplex PCR; TCRdb holds only in-frame clones, not every one. The sample contains 90,000 to 150,000 clones, roughly 80% of which appear only once. The chain combines TRBV11-2 with TRBJ2-1, with D perhaps TRBD1 (6 bases). The TCR sequence derives from a woman aged 25 to 39 in good health and CMV-seropositive. Source material: PBMCs. The CDR3 reads CASSLLGQLFYNEQFF. The DNA of the CDR3 is TGTGCCAGCAGCTTACTTGGACAGCTATTTTACAATGAGCAGTTCTTC.